This T cell receptor beta chain was sequenced in a study of CD8 T cells in Susac syndrome. At the level of the study: When blood was collected, patients with Susac syndrome were therapy-naive, were taking corticosteroids, or were receiving intravenous immunoglobulin alone.

Trimming cost V 11 bases and J 2 bases, with 12 bases left between them. CDR3 length equals 12 residues. CDR1 KGHDR and CDR2 SFDVKD come from the germline V gene. It was with random hexamers that 0.5 to 1 ug RNA was reverse transcribed. An immunoSEQ multiplex PCR amplified TCR beta CDR3 over 54 Vbeta and 13 Jbeta. TCRdb called the immunoSEQ multiplex PCR reads again in MiXCR, with one record for every CDR3 protein. The top ten clones hold over 0.075% of a sample with around 150,000 distinct CDR3 sequences, approximately 96% of them seen once. This rearrangement joins TRBV24-1 to TRBJ2-7; possibly TRBD1 for D (6 bases). What was sequenced was CD4+ T cells from PBMCs. This TCR was sampled from a human donor with Susac syndrome. The CDR3 loop is CAIRGYTYEQYF. Written as DNA, the CDR3 is TGTGCCATCAGGGGTTACACCTACGAGCAGTACTTC.